The entry below describes one T cell receptor (beta chain). Its antigen is undetermined. Germline CDR1 reads SGHTA; CDR2 reads FQGTGA. Trimming took off 3 bases at V and 0 bases at J, with 6 bases between the two ends. The CDR3 loop spans 15 amino acids. The data derive from a study of T cell responses to AZD1222 COVID-19 vaccine. The study's findings and limits: Spike as a whole was targeted by vaccine-associated CD4 TCRs, dominant at 160-218 and 743-854. Baseline seropositivity occurred in only a handful of AZD1222 recipients. Repertoire sampling happened only post peak T cell response.

Some clones are missing from TCRdb's copy, which holds only in-frame ones; the method was immunoSEQ multiplex PCR. The profile shows roughly 200,000 clones, around 93% of them singletons. Sequencing used peripheral blood, obtained 28 days after the second dose of the MenACWY control vaccine. The chain recombines TRBV7-3 with TRBJ1-6; D ambiguous. This sequence originates from an adult who received the MenACWY meningococcal vaccine as a control. CDR3 sequence (DNA): TGTGCCAGCAGCTTGGAGAGCTCCTATAATTCACCCCTCCACTTT. This encodes CASSLESSYNSPLHF.